These 8 T cell receptor beta chains share one sample of origin, sequenced in a study of shared clonotypes between healthy human individuals. Data came from immunoSEQ multiplex PCR; TCRdb stores just in-frame clones and leaves some out. The repertoire holds hundreds of thousands of clones, with under 80% as singletons. The material sequenced was memory CD4+ T cells sorted from blood. The subset denotes: CD45RA-negative fraction. The receptors shown here come from a woman in her 30s in good health.

The V call is TRBV23-1, the J call TRBJ2-2, with a tentative D call TRBD2 (6 bases). TRBV23-1 is an ORF; its function is uncertain. The CDR3 extends over 16 amino acids. V lost 6 bases to trimming and J lost 5 bases, with 19 bases between them. The CDR3 DNA sequence: TGCGCCAGCAGGTCGGGGGAAACAGACAGTACCGGGGAGCTGTTTTTT. It encodes CASRSGETDSTGELFF.

The genes are TRBV19 and TRBJ2-2; D gene unclear. The CDR3 contains 14 residues. V was shortened by 2 bases and J by 1 base, with 5 bases between the two germline ends. The germline CDR1 and CDR2 sequences are LNHDA and SQIVND (reference sequence). In nucleotides, the CDR3 is TGTGCCAGTAGTATAACCAAGAACACCGGGGAGCTGTTTTTT. Its translation is CASSITKNTGELFF.

Points on this clone: Relative to the germline gene, one junction end is altered; a read error may explain this. CDR3 nucleotides: TGCGCCAGCAGCTCGGGACAGCCTAAGGAAAAACTGTTTTTT. Translated, it gives CASSSGQPKEKLFF. This sequence joins TRBV5-1 and TRBJ1-4; 7 bases agree with TRBD1. The CDR3 loop spans 14 amino acids. Germline lookup yields CDR1 SGHRS and CDR2 YFSETQ.

This chain connects TRBV25-1 to TRBJ1-4; 7 bases fit TRBD1. The germline V gene encodes CDR1 MGHDK and CDR2 SYGVNS. The V and J ends lost 8 bases and 8 bases, in that order; junction bases with no gene match: 11. The CDR3 extends over 14 amino acids. The CDR3 reads CASALQGSGEKLFF. The DNA of the CDR3 is TGTGCCAGCGCTCTACAGGGGTCAGGGGAAAAACTGTTTTTT. The full variable domain, with the rest looked up from reference TRBV25-1 and TRBJ1-4, is EADIYQTPRYLVIGTGKKITLECSQTMGHDKMYWYQQDPGMELHLIHYSYGVNSTEKGDLSSESTVSRIRTEHFPLTLESARPSHTSQYLCASALQGSGEKLFFGSGTQLSVL.

The chain recombines TRBV19 with TRBJ1-2, with D uncertain. CDR1 and CDR2 (germline): LNHDA, SQIVND (reference sequence). The ends were cut back, 4 bases at V and 5 bases at J, with 14 bases in the middle. This CDR3 has 14 residues. CDR3 in DNA: TGTGCCAGTAGTAACGGCGTCTTCGGGTATGGCTACACCTTC. It encodes CASSNGVFGYGYTF. The full variable domain, completed using reference TRBV19 and TRBJ1-2, is DGGITQSPKYLFRKEGQNVTLSCEQNLNHDAMYWYRQDPGQGLRLIYYSQIVNDFQKGDIAEGYSVSREKKESFPLTVTSAQKNPTAFYLCASSNGVFGYGYTFGSGTRLTVV.

The chain has TRBV5-1 and TRBJ1-4, with 7 bases identical to TRBD1. Trimming removed 0 bases from V and 0 bases from J; junction bases left unmatched: 8. CDR1 and CDR2 from the germline V gene are SGHRS and YFSETQ. The CDR3 sequence is 18 residues long. The CDR3 loop reads CASSLGITGQATNEKLFF. As DNA, the CDR3 is TGCGCCAGCAGCTTGGGGATCACTGGACAGGCAACTAATGAAAAACTGTTTTTT. The full variable domain, in which reference TRBV5-1 and TRBJ1-4 provide the parts outside the CDR3, is KAGVTQTPRYLIKTRGQQVTLSCSPISGHRSVSWYQQTPGQGLQFLFEYFSETQRNKGNFPGRFSGRQFSNSRSEMNVSTLELGDSALYLCASSLGITGQATNEKLFFGSGTQLSVL.

V gene TRBV7-2 combines with J gene TRBJ1-3; 8 bases line up with TRBD1. V was clipped by 6 bases and J by 2 bases; unmatched bases: 9. The CDR3 runs 16 residues. Looked up from germline, CDR1 is SGHTA and CDR2 is FQGNSA. The CDR3 sequence: CASRGVGQGPGNTIYF. CDR3 nucleotide sequence: TGTGCCAGCAGAGGTGTTGGACAGGGCCCTGGAAACACCATATATTTT. The whole variable domain, remainder taken from reference TRBV7-2 and TRBJ1-3, is GAGVSQSPSNKVTEKGKDVELRCDPISGHTALYWYRQSLGQGLEFLIYFQGNSAPDKSGLPSDRFSAERTGGSVSTLTIQRTQQEDSAVYLCASRGVGQGPGNTIYFGEGSWLTVV.

The count of this clone is one. The same CDR3 is also encoded by other DNA sequences in this sample. V is TRBV2 and J is TRBJ2-7; D is unclear. CDR3 size: 12 residues. Germline V gene data show CDR1 as SNHLY and CDR2 as FYNNEI. Trimming shortened V by 3 bases and J by 2 bases, and 5 bases separated the two germline ends. CDR3 in amino acids: CASSDSPYEQYF. CDR3 nucleotides: TGTGCCAGCAGTGACTCCCCCTACGAGCAGTACTTC.